This note documents a single TCR beta chain sequence. Measured with immunoSEQ multiplex PCR; TCRdb has only the in-frame clones, and not every one. The sample contains 84,000 or so clones, roughly 93% of which appear only once. The ends lost 2 bases at V and 5 bases at J; junction bases unmatched: 5. Germline V CDR1 and CDR2: SGHTA, FQGNSA. CDR3 length: 15 residues. This sample was included in a study of Tregs in tolerant kidney transplant recipients. Recipients received nonmyeloablative bone marrow transplants from related graft donors, with transient mixed chimerism. Thawed PBMCs were FACS-sorted into unstimulated CD4+CD25+CD127- regulatory T cells, CD4+CD25- non-regulatory cells, CD4 and CD8 cells.

The chain has TRBV7-2 and TRBJ2-1, with TRBD2 identical over 8 bases. Sequences were derived from CD4+ T cells from blood (PBMCs), sampled 12 months after the transplant. This sequence was found in a human patient who received a combined kidney and bone marrow transplant. Some T cells may have originated in the graft donor. The CDR3 DNA sequence: TGTGCCAGCAGCTTAAACGGGAGGGCGGACAATGAGCAGTTCTTC. Its translation: CASSLNGRADNEQFF.